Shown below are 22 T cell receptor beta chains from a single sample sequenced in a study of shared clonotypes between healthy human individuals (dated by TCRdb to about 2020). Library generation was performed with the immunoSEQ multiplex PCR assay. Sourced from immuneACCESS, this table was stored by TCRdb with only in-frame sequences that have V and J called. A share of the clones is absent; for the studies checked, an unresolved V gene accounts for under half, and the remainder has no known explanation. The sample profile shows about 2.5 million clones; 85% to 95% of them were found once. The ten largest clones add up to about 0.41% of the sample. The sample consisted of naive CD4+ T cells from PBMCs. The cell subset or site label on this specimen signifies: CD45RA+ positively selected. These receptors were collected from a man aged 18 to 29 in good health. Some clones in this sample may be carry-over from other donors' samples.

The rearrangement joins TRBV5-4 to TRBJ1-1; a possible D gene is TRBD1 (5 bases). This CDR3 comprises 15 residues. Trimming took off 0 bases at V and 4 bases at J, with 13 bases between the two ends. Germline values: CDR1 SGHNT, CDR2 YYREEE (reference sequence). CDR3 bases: TGTGCCAGCAGCTTGGGTCCAGGGTGGAGCACTGAAGCTTTCTTT. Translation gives CASSLGPGWSTEAFF.

The CDR3 nucleotides are TGTGCCAGCAGCTCTTATACGACAGGGGGAACCGGGGAGCTGTTTTTT. This translates into CASSSYTTGGTGELFF. V gene TRBV5-4 combines with J gene TRBJ2-2; TRBD1 agrees at 9 bases. The CDR3 is 16 amino acids. The germline gives CDR1 SGHNT, CDR2 YYREEE (reference sequence). V shed 3 bases and J 5 bases; nucleotides not matched to a gene: 8.

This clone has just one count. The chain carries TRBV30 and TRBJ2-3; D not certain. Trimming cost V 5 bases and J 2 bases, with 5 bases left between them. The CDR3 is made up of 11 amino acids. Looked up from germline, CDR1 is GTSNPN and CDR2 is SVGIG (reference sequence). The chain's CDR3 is CAWRYTDTQYF. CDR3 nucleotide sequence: TGTGCCTGGCGTTACACAGATACGCAGTATTTT.

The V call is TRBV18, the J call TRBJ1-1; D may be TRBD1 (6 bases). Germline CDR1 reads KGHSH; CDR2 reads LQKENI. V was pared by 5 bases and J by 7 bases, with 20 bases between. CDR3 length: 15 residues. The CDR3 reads CASSNYVGQRIEAFF. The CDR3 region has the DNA TGTGCCAGCTCAAACTACGTTGGACAGCGGATTGAAGCTTTCTTT.

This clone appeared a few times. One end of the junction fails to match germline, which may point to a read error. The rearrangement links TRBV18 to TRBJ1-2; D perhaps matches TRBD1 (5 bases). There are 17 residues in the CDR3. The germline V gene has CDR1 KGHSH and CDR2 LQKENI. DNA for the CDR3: TGTGCCAGCTCATGGTATGGGGCGGACCTGACTAACGATGGCTACACCTTC. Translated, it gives CASSWYGADLTNDGYTF.

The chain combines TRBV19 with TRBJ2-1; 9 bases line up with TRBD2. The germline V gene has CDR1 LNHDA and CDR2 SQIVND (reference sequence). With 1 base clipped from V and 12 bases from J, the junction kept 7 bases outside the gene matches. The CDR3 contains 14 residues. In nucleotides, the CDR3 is TGTGCCAGTAGTATAGGCGGGAGGGCCCCGGTGCAGTTCTTC. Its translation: CASSIGGRAPVQFF.

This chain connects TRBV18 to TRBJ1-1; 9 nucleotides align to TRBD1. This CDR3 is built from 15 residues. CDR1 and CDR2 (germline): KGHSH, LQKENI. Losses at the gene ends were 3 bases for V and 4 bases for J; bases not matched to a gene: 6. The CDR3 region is CASSPKGTGLTEAFF. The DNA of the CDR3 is TGTGCCAGCTCACCCAAAGGGACAGGGCTCACTGAAGCTTTCTTT.

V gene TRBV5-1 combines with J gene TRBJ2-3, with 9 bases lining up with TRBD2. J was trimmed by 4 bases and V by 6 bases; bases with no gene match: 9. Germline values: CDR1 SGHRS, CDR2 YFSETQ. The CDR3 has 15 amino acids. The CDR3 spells CASIGLAGAPDTQYF. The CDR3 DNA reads TGCGCCAGCATAGGGTTAGCGGGAGCTCCAGATACGCAGTATTTT.

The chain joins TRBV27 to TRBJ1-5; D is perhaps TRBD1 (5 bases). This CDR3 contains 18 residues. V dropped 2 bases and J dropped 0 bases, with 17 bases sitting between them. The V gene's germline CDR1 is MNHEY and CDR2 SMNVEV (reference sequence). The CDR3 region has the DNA TGTGCCAGCAGTTTAAGGGGTCAAAACGGTTATAGCAATCAGCCCCAGCATTTT. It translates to CASSLRGQNGYSNQPQHF.

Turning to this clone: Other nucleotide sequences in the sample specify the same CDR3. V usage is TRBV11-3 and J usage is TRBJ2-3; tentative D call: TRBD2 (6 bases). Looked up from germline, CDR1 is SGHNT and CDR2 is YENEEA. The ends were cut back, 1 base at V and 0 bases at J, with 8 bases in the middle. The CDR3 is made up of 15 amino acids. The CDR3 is CASSLGGTSTDTQYF. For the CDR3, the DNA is TGTGCCAGCAGCTTAGGCGGGACGAGCACAGATACGCAGTATTTT. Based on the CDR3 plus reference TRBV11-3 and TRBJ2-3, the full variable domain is EAGVVQSPRYKIIEKKQPVAFWCNPISGHNTLYWYLQNLGQGPELLIRYENEEAVDDSQLPKDRFSAERLKGVDSTLKIQPAELGDSAVYLCASSLGGTSTDTQYFGPGTRLTVL.

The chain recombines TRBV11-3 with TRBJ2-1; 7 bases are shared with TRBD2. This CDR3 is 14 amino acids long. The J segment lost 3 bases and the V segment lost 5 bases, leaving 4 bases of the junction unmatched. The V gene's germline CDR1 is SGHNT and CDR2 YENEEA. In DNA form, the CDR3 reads TGTGCCAGCAGCGAGCGGGGATACTACAATGAGCAGTTCTTC. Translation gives CASSERGYYNEQFF.

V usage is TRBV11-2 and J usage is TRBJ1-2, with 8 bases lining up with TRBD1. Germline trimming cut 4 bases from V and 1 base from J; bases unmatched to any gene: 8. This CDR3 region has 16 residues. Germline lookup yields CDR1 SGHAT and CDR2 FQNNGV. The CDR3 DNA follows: TGTGCCAGCAGCTCGAACCGGGACAGGAGTAACTATGGCTACACCTTC. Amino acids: CASSSNRDRSNYGYTF. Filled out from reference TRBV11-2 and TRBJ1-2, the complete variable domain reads EAGVAQSPRYKIIEKRQSVAFWCNPISGHATLYWYQQILGQGPKLLIQFQNNGVVDDSQLPKDRFSAERLKGVDSTLKIQPAKLEDSAVYLCASSSNRDRSNYGYTFGSGTRLTVV.

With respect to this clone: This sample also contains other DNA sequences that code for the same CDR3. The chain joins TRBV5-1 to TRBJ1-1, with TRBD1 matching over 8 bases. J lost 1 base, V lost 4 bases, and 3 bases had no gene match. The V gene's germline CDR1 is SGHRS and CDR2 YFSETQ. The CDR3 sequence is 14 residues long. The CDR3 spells CASSTQGGNTEAFF. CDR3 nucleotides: TGCGCCAGCAGCACACAGGGGGGGAACACTGAAGCTTTCTTT.

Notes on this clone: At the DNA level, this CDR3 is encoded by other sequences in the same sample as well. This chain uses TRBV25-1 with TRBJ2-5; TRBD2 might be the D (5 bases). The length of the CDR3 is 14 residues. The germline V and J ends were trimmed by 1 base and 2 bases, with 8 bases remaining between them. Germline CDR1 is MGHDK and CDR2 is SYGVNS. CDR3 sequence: CASSESGSQETQYF. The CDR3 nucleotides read TGTGCCAGCAGTGAATCGGGGTCTCAAGAGACCCAGTACTTC.

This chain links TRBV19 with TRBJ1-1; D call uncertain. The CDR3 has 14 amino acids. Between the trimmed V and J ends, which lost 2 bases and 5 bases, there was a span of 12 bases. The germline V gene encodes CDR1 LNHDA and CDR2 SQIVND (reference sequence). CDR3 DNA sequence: TGTGCCAGTAGTATAACGCCGGGTAATACTGAAGCTTTCTTT. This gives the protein CASSITPGNTEAFF.

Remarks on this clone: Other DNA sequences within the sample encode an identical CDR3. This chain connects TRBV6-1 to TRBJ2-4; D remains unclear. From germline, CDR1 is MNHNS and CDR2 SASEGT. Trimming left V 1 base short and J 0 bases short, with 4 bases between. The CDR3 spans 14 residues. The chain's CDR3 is CASSEGGAKNIQYF. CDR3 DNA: TGTGCCAGCAGTGAAGGAGGAGCCAAAAACATTCAGTACTTC.

CDR3 protein: CATHANLNYGYTF. The CDR3 DNA follows: TGTGCCACCCACGCAAACCTCAACTATGGCTACACCTTC. The rearrangement joins TRBV2 to TRBJ1-2; D gene unclear. V shed 10 bases and J shed 2 bases, with 14 bases lying between them. This CDR3 is 13 amino acids long. Germline V gives CDR1 SNHLY, CDR2 FYNNEI.

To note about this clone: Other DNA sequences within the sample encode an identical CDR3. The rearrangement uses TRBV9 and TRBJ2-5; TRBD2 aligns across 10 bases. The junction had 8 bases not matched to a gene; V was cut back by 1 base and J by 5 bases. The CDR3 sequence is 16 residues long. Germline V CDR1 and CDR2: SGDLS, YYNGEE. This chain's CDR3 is CASSVSGRAGGETQYF. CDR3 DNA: TGTGCCAGCAGCGTAAGCGGGAGGGCCGGCGGGGAGACCCAGTACTTC.

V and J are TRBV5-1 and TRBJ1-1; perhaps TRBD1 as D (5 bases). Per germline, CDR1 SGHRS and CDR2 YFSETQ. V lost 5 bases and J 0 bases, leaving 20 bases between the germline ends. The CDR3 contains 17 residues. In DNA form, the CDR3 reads TGCGCCAGCAGTTACCGGGGTAGGGGAGTCGTGAACACTGAAGCTTTCTTT. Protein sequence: CASSYRGRGVVNTEAFF.

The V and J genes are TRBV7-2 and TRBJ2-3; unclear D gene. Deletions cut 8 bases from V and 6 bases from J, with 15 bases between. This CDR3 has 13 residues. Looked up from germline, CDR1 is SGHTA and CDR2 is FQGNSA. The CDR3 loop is CASGYTPRDTQYF. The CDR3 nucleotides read TGTGCCAGCGGCTATACACCGAGGGATACGCAGTATTTT.

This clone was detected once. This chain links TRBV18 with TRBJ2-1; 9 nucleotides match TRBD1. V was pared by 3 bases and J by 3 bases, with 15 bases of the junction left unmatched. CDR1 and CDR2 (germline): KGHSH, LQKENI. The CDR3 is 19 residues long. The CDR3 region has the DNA TGTGCCAGCTCACCGGGACAGGGTGGGCTAGCGGTCAACTACAATGAGCAGTTCTTC. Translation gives CASSPGQGGLAVNYNEQFF. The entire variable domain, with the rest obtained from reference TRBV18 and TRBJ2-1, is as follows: NAGVMQNPRHLVRRRGQEARLRCSPMKGHSHVYWYRQLPEEGLKFMVYLQKENIIDESGMPKERFSAEFPKEGPSILRIQQVVRGDSAAYFCASSPGQGGLAVNYNEQFFGPGTRLTVL.

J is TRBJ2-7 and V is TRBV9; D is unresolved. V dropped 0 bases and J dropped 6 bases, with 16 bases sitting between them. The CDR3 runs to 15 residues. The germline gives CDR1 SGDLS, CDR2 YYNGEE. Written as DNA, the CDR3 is TGTGCCAGCAGCGTAGGTGGCCTCTCAGTATCCGAGCAGTACTTC. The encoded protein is CASSVGGLSVSEQYF. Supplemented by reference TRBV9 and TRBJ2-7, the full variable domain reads DSGVTQTPKHLITATGQRVTLRCSPRSGDLSVYWYQQSLDQGLQFLIQYYNGEERAKGNILERFSAQQFPDLHSELNLSSLELGDSALYFCASSVGGLSVSEQYFGPGTRLTVT.